The 26 T cell receptor beta chains reported below all come from one sample, sequenced in a study of graft-versus-host responses after intestinal transplantation. Here immunoSEQ multiplex PCR was the method, and the copy in TCRdb shows in-frame clones only, minus some. Counted here are tens of thousands of clones, approximately 94% occurring once; the ten biggest clones make up 2%. For these TCRs, the target antigens are not known. Source: unstimulated CD8+ T cells sorted from spleen or lymph node cells, taken before intestinal transplant. These receptors were collected from a human donor who received an intestinal transplant.

This chain joins TRBV30 and TRBJ1-4, with 12 bases lining up with TRBD1. The V and J ends lost 2 bases and 4 bases, in that order; junction bases with no gene match: 5. The germline gives CDR1 GTSNPN, CDR2 SVGIG (reference sequence). The CDR3 consists of 16 residues. CDR3 coding DNA: TGTGCCTGGAGTCCCGGGACAGGGGGCCTTAATGAAAAACTGTTTTTT. This translates into CAWSPGTGGLNEKLFF.

CDR3: CASSKGGNEQFF. In DNA form, the CDR3 reads TGTGCCAGTAGTAAAGGGGGAAATGAGCAGTTCTTC. This sequence joins TRBV19 and TRBJ2-1, with D perhaps TRBD1 (6 bases). Germline V gene lookup returns CDR1 LNHDA and CDR2 SQIVND (reference sequence). The CDR3 is 12 amino acids. V dropped 4 bases and J dropped 7 bases, with 8 bases sitting between them.

The V call is TRBV9, the J call TRBJ1-2; D is ambiguous. V was clipped by 1 base and J by 4 bases, with 8 bases between them. The CDR3 runs to 13 residues. Germline V gives CDR1 SGDLS, CDR2 YYNGEE. CDR3 sequence: CASSVQFAYGYTF. The CDR3 DNA is TGTGCCAGCAGCGTACAGTTCGCCTATGGCTACACCTTC.

The chain carries TRBV7-9 and TRBJ2-5, with 10 bases lining up with TRBD1. Trimming removed 5 bases from V and 5 bases from J; junction bases left unmatched: 8. There are 15 residues in the CDR3. Germline V gene sequence: CDR1 SEHNR, CDR2 FQNEAQ (reference sequence). This chain's CDR3 is CASSPRQGATETQYF. The CDR3 DNA sequence: TGTGCCAGCAGCCCCCGACAGGGGGCCACGGAGACCCAGTACTTC.

This clone appeared a single time. The chain recombines TRBV7-2 with TRBJ2-7; D perhaps matches TRBD2 (6 bases). This CDR3 has 14 amino acids. CDR1 and CDR2 from the germline V gene are SGHTA and FQGNSA. Trimming took 5 bases from V and 3 from J, leaving 14 bases between them. The CDR3 DNA reads TGTGCCAGCAGCCCTCCCGGGACTTACTACGAGCAGTACTTC. This codes for CASSPPGTYYEQYF.

CDR3 protein: CASSLVRGTYEQYF. The CDR3 nucleotides are TGTGCCAGCAGCTTGGTGCGGGGTACCTACGAGCAGTACTTC. The rearrangement joins TRBV5-5 to TRBJ2-7; D is possibly TRBD2 (6 bases). Trimming pared 0 bases from V and 2 bases from J, leaving 9 bases between. CDR1 SGHKS and CDR2 YYEKEE come from the germline V gene (reference sequence). The CDR3 extends over 14 amino acids. The full variable domain, completed using reference TRBV5-5 and TRBJ2-7, is DAGVTQSPTHLIKTRGQQVTLRCSPISGHKSVSWYQQVLGQGPQFIFQYYEKEERGRGNFPDRFSARQFPNYSSELNVNALLLGDSALYLCASSLVRGTYEQYFGPGTRLTVT.

The J gene is TRBJ1-1, the V gene TRBV30, with D maybe TRBD1 (5 bases). The CDR3 has 12 amino acids. V dropped 1 base and J dropped 8 bases, with 11 bases sitting between them. CDR1 and CDR2 from the germline V gene are GTSNPN and SVGIG (reference sequence). Written as DNA, the CDR3 is TGTGCCTGGAGTGGGCGGACATCGGAAGCTTTCTTT. It specifies CAWSGRTSEAFF.

The chain recombines TRBV19 with TRBJ1-6, with a tentative D call TRBD1 (5 bases). From germline, CDR1 is LNHDA and CDR2 SQIVND (reference sequence). This CDR3 comprises 11 residues. V lost 9 bases and J lost 8, with 8 bases in between. CDR3 protein: CARGGYSPLHF. The CDR3 DNA reads TGTGCCAGGGGGGGGTATTCACCCCTCCACTTT.

The V and J genes are TRBV7-9 and TRBJ2-1; 12 nucleotides line up with TRBD1. Germline V lookup: CDR1 SEHNR, CDR2 FQNEAQ (reference sequence). After removal of 4 bases from V and 7 bases from J, the junction contained 5 bases not matched to a gene. The CDR3 loop spans 15 amino acids. CDR3 loop: CASSSGQGAQNEQFF. The CDR3 DNA is TGTGCCAGCAGCTCGGGACAGGGGGCTCAAAATGAGCAGTTCTTC.

The rearrangement links TRBV5-1 to TRBJ2-7; 7 bases are shared with TRBD1. The CDR3 spans 14 residues. V lost 4 bases to trimming and J lost 2 bases; unmatched junction nucleotides: 6. The germline V gene encodes CDR1 SGHRS and CDR2 YFSETQ. The CDR3 reads CASSPDRATYEQYF. The CDR3 DNA sequence: TGCGCCAGCAGCCCTGACAGGGCGACCTACGAGCAGTACTTC.

The chain links TRBV12-5 to TRBJ2-1, with D unclear. Trimming took off 2 bases at V and 7 bases at J, with 9 bases between the two ends. Germline assignment: CDR1 LGHNT and CDR2 FRNRAP. CDR3 length equals 13 residues. The CDR3 here is CASGLYDGNEQFF. The CDR3 DNA sequence: TGTGCTAGTGGTTTGTATGACGGGAATGAGCAGTTCTTC.

The V call is TRBV11-3, the J call TRBJ2-1; D might be TRBD2 (6 bases). This CDR3 comprises 16 residues. The V and J ends lost 3 bases and 4 bases respectively, with 16 bases between them. Germline V gives CDR1 SGHNT, CDR2 YENEEA. The CDR3 here is CASSFYGTVNYNEQFF. CDR3 coding DNA: TGTGCCAGCAGCTTTTATGGGACTGTGAATTACAATGAGCAGTTCTTC.

The chain uses TRBV15 and TRBJ1-3, with D uncertain. V lost 9 bases and J 0 bases, leaving 12 bases between the germline ends. Germline CDR1 and CDR2: LNHNV and YYDKDF (reference sequence). The CDR3 is made up of 14 amino acids. The CDR3 DNA sequence: TGTGCCACTAATGACGGGTCCTCTGGAAACACCATATATTTT. This translates into CATNDGSSGNTIYF.

This clone was detected only once. A read error may produce the germline difference seen at one junction end. The chain uses TRBV29-1 and TRBJ1-1; no clear D. From germline, CDR1 is SQVTM and CDR2 ANQGSEA. The CDR3 totals 13 residues. The CDR3 sequence: CSPLFARNTEAFF. DNA of the CDR3: TGCAGCCCACTCTTCGCCAGGAACACTGAAGCCTTCTTT.

As concerns this clone: The junction departs from germline at one end; a sequencing error may be responsible. Distinct nucleotide sequences in the sample also encode this CDR3. The DNA for the CDR3 is TGCGCCATCAGACAGGGGGCCGGGGAGCTGTTTTTT. Encoded protein: CAIRQGAGELFF. The rearrangement links TRBV10-3 to TRBJ2-2; 9 nucleotides line up with TRBD1. Germline-derived CDR1 and CDR2 are ENHRY and SYGVKD. The CDR3 has 12 residues.

The chain uses TRBV4-3 and TRBJ2-1; 7 nucleotides line up with TRBD2. The germline CDR1 and CDR2 sequences are LGHNA and YSLEER. The CDR3 extends over 20 amino acids. The V gene end was trimmed by 0 bases and the J gene end by 1 base; junction bases not matched to a gene: 15. The CDR3: CASSQDAGGGGGVSYNEQFF. The DNA of the CDR3 is TGCGCCAGCAGCCAAGATGCCGGCGGTGGCGGGGGAGTTTCCTACAATGAGCAGTTCTTC.

V and J are TRBV30 and TRBJ1-6; D gene ambiguous. The germline V gene has CDR1 GTSNPN and CDR2 SVGIG (reference sequence). The CDR3 is made up of 12 amino acids. V was clipped by 1 base and J by 10 bases, with 8 bases between them. CDR3 loop: CAWSASGSPLHF. DNA of the CDR3: TGTGCCTGGAGTGCGAGCGGATCACCCCTCCACTTT.

The chain combines TRBV9 with TRBJ2-2, with no clear D. The CDR3 loop spans 15 amino acids. The V gene's germline CDR1 is SGDLS and CDR2 YYNGEE. V gave up 4 bases and J gave up 2 bases, with 12 bases separating them. Here the CDR3 reads CASSRGQTNTGELFF. In DNA, the CDR3 is TGTGCCAGCAGCCGCGGCCAGACCAACACCGGGGAGCTGTTTTTT.

CDR3 DNA: TGTGCCAGCAGCTTACCAGGACAGGGGAATGATGAGCAGTTCTTC. Its translation is CASSLPGQGNDEQFF. V is TRBV7-9 and J is TRBJ2-1, with 9 bases fitting TRBD1. After removal of 2 bases from V and 8 bases from J, the junction contained 7 bases not matched to a gene. This CDR3 comprises 15 residues. Germline assignment: CDR1 SEHNR and CDR2 FQNEAQ (reference sequence).

The chain carries TRBV7-9 and TRBJ2-3; 7 nucleotides agree with TRBD1. The V and J ends lost 5 bases and 2 bases, in that order; junction bases with no gene match: 7. Germline CDR1 SEHNR, CDR2 FQNEAQ (reference sequence). The CDR3 covers 15 residues. The CDR3 region has the DNA TGTGCCAGCAGCCCGAGGGACAGAGACACAGATACGCAGTATTTT. Amino acids: CASSPRDRDTDTQYF.

In regard to this clone: The junction and the germline gene differ at one end; a read error may be behind it. The chain links TRBV27 to TRBJ1-2, with D hard to call. This CDR3 spans 10 amino acids. The germline V gene encodes CDR1 MNHEY and CDR2 SMNVEV (reference sequence). CDR3 protein: CASGNPGSYF. The CDR3, as DNA: TGTGCCAGCGGAAATCCGGGATCCTACTTC.

The V gene is TRBV9, the J gene TRBJ1-1; no clear D. The CDR3 length is 14 residues. V was shortened by 0 bases and J by 2 bases, with 8 bases between the two germline ends. Germline V gene data show CDR1 as SGDLS and CDR2 as YYNGEE. CDR3 region: CASSVGGTNTEAFF. The CDR3 DNA sequence: TGTGCCAGCAGCGTAGGAGGAACAAACACTGAAGCTTTCTTT.

V and J are TRBV11-2 and TRBJ2-3; 12 bases line up with TRBD2. This CDR3 has 18 residues. Looked up from germline, CDR1 is SGHAT and CDR2 is FQNNGV. The junction had 7 bases not matched to a gene; V was cut back by 1 base and J by 2 bases. In DNA, the CDR3 is TGTGCCAGCAGCTTAGTGCCCCGGACTAGCGGGGACACAGATACGCAGTATTTT. It is translated as CASSLVPRTSGDTDTQYF.

This clone showed up just once. The V gene is TRBV4-1, the J gene TRBJ2-1, with D perhaps TRBD2 (5 bases). The CDR3 totals 15 residues. V lost 4 bases, J lost 7 bases, and 17 bases lay in between. CDR1 is MGHRA, CDR2 YSYEKL, per germline. The chain's CDR3 is CASSLVTESGNEQFF. CDR3 sequence (DNA): TGCGCCAGCAGCCTGGTCACGGAGTCGGGAAATGAGCAGTTCTTC.

The CDR3 DNA reads as TGTGCCAGCAGCTCGACTCCGGAGATAAACGAGCAGTACTTC. Protein product: CASSSTPEINEQYF. V is TRBV7-9 and J is TRBJ2-7; D is unclear. The CDR3 is 14 residues long. V shed 4 bases and J shed 5 bases, with 15 bases lying between them. Germline V gives CDR1 SEHNR, CDR2 FQNEAQ (reference sequence).

This sequence joins TRBV5-1 and TRBJ2-1; 9 bases align to TRBD2. With V trimmed by 1 base and J by 0 bases, 11 bases remained unmatched. The CDR3 spans 19 residues. CDR1 and CDR2 from the germline V gene are SGHRS and YFSETQ. This chain's CDR3 is CASSLFVSGGHPSYNEQFF. The DNA of the CDR3 is TGCGCCAGCAGCTTGTTTGTTAGCGGGGGCCACCCCTCCTACAATGAGCAGTTCTTC.